This T cell receptor beta chain appears in the sequencing data of a study of cytomegalovirus exposure and HLA in healthy donors. Overall study: The roughly 110 validation repertoires were reported in a later analysis to have been generated on the same platform as the roughly 700 first-cohort repertoires. The study, taken as a whole, reports: Rare TCR sequences predominated, though certain public TCRs were found in many donors. Cytomegalovirus-associated status was assigned to about 150 TCR beta chains.

With respect to this clone: Its target is unknown.

It was the approximately 130-subject validation cohort, separate from the roughly 700-subject first cohort, to which the donors belonged. V lost 1 base, J lost 3 bases, and 5 bases lay in between. This CDR3 has 12 residues. CDR1 is SGHDT and CDR2 is YYEEEE in the germline V gene. TCRdb's copy holds only in-frame clones and misses some; the assay was immunoSEQ multiplex PCR. The sample has 150,000 to 200,000 clones, 96% seen once; the top ten hold under 0.9%. Sequencing used PBMCs. This sequence joins TRBV5-6 and TRBJ2-7, with unresolved D. The origin of this receptor is a woman younger than 35 in good health and CMV-seronegative. CDR3 region: CASSLRSYEQYF. CDR3 DNA sequence: TGTGCCAGCAGCTTGCGGAGCTACGAGCAGTACTTC.